The clone carrying this TCR beta chain was recorded many times. The antigen is not known. The data originate from a study of T cell repertoires in cytomegalovirus infection. Whole-study context: Both a matching HLA type and CMV infection were indicated by public TCR beta signatures.

TCRdb ran MiXCR on the reads and lists one entry per CDR3 protein. The sample contains 250,000 or so distinct CDR3 sequences, 8% to 9.5% of which appear only once. Study-level findings and limits: Cumulative public TCR beta family frequency identified carriers of CMV plus the relevant HLA. The study found HLA-C-restricted CMV-specific TCR beta clonotypes dominating the ex vivo response.

There are 14 residues in the CDR3. The germline V and J ends were trimmed by 3 bases and 0 bases, with 8 bases remaining between them. CDR1 DFQATT and CDR2 SNEGSKA come from the germline V gene (reference sequence). The sequenced material came from PBMCs. The origin of this receptor is a human donor in good health (CMV status not recorded). Some clones in this sample may be carry-over from other donors' samples. The rearrangement links TRBV20-1 to TRBJ2-2, with unresolved D. The CDR3 DNA sequence: TGCAGTGCTAGCCCCAGCGCGAACACCGGGGAGCTGTTTTTT. It encodes CSASPSANTGELFF.